This TCR beta chain was captured by sequencing in a study of T cell responses to AZD1222 COVID-19 vaccine (dated by TCRdb to the early 2020s). Study-level background: TCR sequencing covered about 230 trial participants: 200 to 210 given two doses of AZD1222 and around 25 given two doses of MenACWY control vaccine. Trial participants were enrolled into age subgroups of 18-55, 56-69 and 70-plus years, which contained around 140, 26 and 57 TCR-sequenced participants, respectively.

The CDR3 regions of human TCRbeta chains were analyzed by immunosequencing. The study's processing was this. TCRs in the repertoires were compared against a reference library of SARS-CoV-2-specific TCRs that had been generated with the MIRA antigen-specificity platform. Breadth was defined as the fraction of unique TCRs that were SARS-CoV-2-associated, and depth was defined as the fraction of total T cells that were SARS-CoV-2-associated. Using the MIRA data, every spike-specific TCR was mapped to the spike region that the TCR reacted to and assigned to either a CD4 or a CD8 class. Log10-transformed breadth and depth values were compared by one-way ANOVA with Sidak's multiple comparisons tests. TCRdb retrieved this table from immuneACCESS and kept in-frame rearrangements only. Not all clones are present; in checked studies, unresolved V genes account for under half, and no reason is known for the remainder. V, J and clone size were drawn from that table, and D and trimming were deduced from the DNA. For this sample the table gives about 86,000 clones, of which approximately 90% were detected only once. 12% of the sample is held by the ten biggest clonotypes.

V is pared back by 10 bases and J by 5 bases, with 14 bases lying between the germline termini. The CDR3 runs 13 amino acids, cysteine and phenylalanine included. Just CDR3 DNA is preserved here, 39 bases in frame from base 1. Looking up the germline V gene yields CDR1 MNHEY and CDR2 SVGAGI. The research as a whole found: Most participants were white British and females outnumbered males, and the authors suggested that clonal diversity may have been underestimated. A significant rise in spike-specific TCR breadth and depth was observed after two AZD1222 doses relative to day 0 and relative to MenACWY recipients. The 56-69-year group was small, and its depth increase did not reach significance, likely because of low power. Conclusions about previously exposed vaccinees were limited because only six or seven AZD1222 recipients were SARS-CoV-2 seropositive at baseline. Vaccine-associated CD4 TCRs spanned the whole spike protein, with dominant responses in regions 160-218 and 743-854. Reportedly, close to half of the unique spike-specific TCRs recognized epitopes lying outside the regions that are mutated in the B.1.351 and B.1.1.7 variants. Because no day 14 peak-response samples were available, repertoires were characterized only after the peak T cell response.

The label giving this sample's time point can be read as: about 28 days (+/-7) after the second vaccine dose. Because spike-specific TCR depth and breadth did not differ between the two schedules, AZD1222 recipients who got a second dose at roughly 4 weeks were pooled with those who got a second dose at roughly 12 weeks. Vaccinee samples came from UK trials COV001 and COV002, including a single-blind randomized controlled phase 2/3 trial of AZD1222 (ChAdOx1 nCoV-19) in healthy adults. For TCRbeta chain sequencing, PBMC samples were collected from trial participants at day 0 and at day 28 after the second dose. About this clone: What antigen it recognizes has not been identified. There are no base qualities to consult, and no much larger clone falls within one base.

This sample comprised peripheral blood, obtained 28 days after the second AZD1222 dose. Rearrangement joined TRBV6-5 to TRBJ2-2; tentative D gene TRBD1, with 5 bases matching. The clonotype comes from an adult who received the AZD1222 COVID-19 vaccine. The sequenced DNA is TGTGCCATCCTTACGAAGGGGACCGGGGAGCTGTTTTTT. It translates as CAILTKGTGELFF.